These T cell receptor beta chains were read from a single sample in a study of T-cell reconstitution after alpha-beta-depleted transplantation in children. TCRdb analysed the PCR reads with MiXCR anew, one entry per CDR3 protein. The sample gives about 300,000 distinct CDR3 sequences, 6% to 10% of which show up once; approximately 8.2% is in the top ten. The material was peripheral blood, obtained 360 days after TCRalphabeta/CD19-depleted stem cell transplant. The receptors originated from a female patient between 2 and 10 years old who had a stem cell transplant for Fanconi anemia, so the T cells may come from the graft donor. CDR3s include the opening cysteine and the closing phenylalanine or tryptophan. Fields, in order: CDR3 DNA, CDR3 protein, J gene, clone size, D gene, V gene. D genes are given only for firm matches. Only part of the rows carry a size: once, few, many, or a class if the clone is expanded.

TGTGCCAGCAGTCCGTCCGACAGGGGTGATACGCAGTATTTT,CASSPSDRGDTQYF,TRBJ2-3,few,TRBD1,TRBV27
TGCAGCGGGGGACAGACCTACGAGCAGTACTTC,CSGGQTYEQYF,TRBJ2-7,many,TRBD1,TRBV29-1
TGTGCCAGCAGTTACACTAGTTTACGGGAGACCCAGTACTTC,CASSYTSLRETQYF,TRBJ2-5,-,-,TRBV28
TGTGCCAGCAGTGAAGGGACAGGGAGTACGCAGTATTTT,CASSEGTGSTQYF,TRBJ2-3,many,TRBD1,TRBV6-1
TGCGCCAGCAGCTTGGAAGGGTCGCCCACCGGGGAGCTGTTTTTT,CASSLEGSPTGELFF,TRBJ2-2,many,-,TRBV5-1
TGCAGTGCTAGAGATGTCATCAATCAGCCCCAGCATTTT,CSARDVINQPQHF,TRBJ1-5,-,-,TRBV20-1
TGCAGCGTTGAAGATCTTCATATGATAGCGGGGGGGCCGGTTGAGCAGTTCTTC,CSVEDLHMIAGGPVEQFF,TRBJ2-1,many,TRBD2,TRBV29-1
TGTGCCAGCAGCCCTGGGGGAGGATACACCGGGGAGCTGTTTTTT,CASSPGGGYTGELFF,TRBJ2-2,many,-,TRBV28
TGTGCCAGCAGCCCCCACTCTGACAGGGGCCGAGATACGCAGTATTTT,CASSPHSDRGRDTQYF,TRBJ2-3,-,TRBD1,TRBV14
TGTGCCAGCAGTTTAAGAGACAGGGGAAATGAGCAGTTCTTC,CASSLRDRGNEQFF,TRBJ2-1,many,TRBD1,TRBV27
TGTGCCAGCAGTATGGGGGGGACCCAGTACTTC,CASSMGGTQYF,TRBJ2-5,many,-,TRBV2
TGTGCCAGCAGTTTAACAGGGACCCGGGGGACTGAAGCTTTCTTT,CASSLTGTRGTEAFF,TRBJ1-1,few,-,TRBV6-5
TGTGCCACCAGCAGAGATCTCACAGGGGGCACCGGGGAGCTGTTTTTT,CATSRDLTGGTGELFF,TRBJ2-2,few,TRBD1,TRBV15
TGTGCCAGCAGCTCTTCTCCACTAGGGATGGAGACCCAGTACTTC,CASSSSPLGMETQYF,TRBJ2-5,few,-,TRBV5-5
TGTGCCAGCAGTTTTCAGGATCCGGGATCTGAAAAACTGTTTTTT,CASSFQDPGSEKLFF,TRBJ1-4,many,-,TRBV28
TGTGCCAGCAGCGCTAGCGGGGGCACAGATACGCAGTATTTT,CASSASGGTDTQYF,TRBJ2-3,many,TRBD2,TRBV7-2
TGCGCCATCTCGAGAAGCGGGGGGGCCGAAGAGACCCAGTACTTC,CAISRSGGAEETQYF,TRBJ2-5,-,TRBD2,TRBV5-1
TGTGCCAGCAGCAGGACAGCGGCGAGCACCTACGAGCAGTACTTC,CASSRTAASTYEQYF,TRBJ2-7,many,-,TRBV7-2
TGTGCCAGCAGTTTGTCCGGGACAGGGGCAACTGGAAACACCATATATTTT,CASSLSGTGATGNTIYF,TRBJ1-3,many,TRBD1,TRBV28
TGTGCCAGCAGCTTGGGGGCAGGGAAGACAGATACGCAGTATTTT,CASSLGAGKTDTQYF,TRBJ2-3,many,-,TRBV7-6
TGTGCCAGCAGTTTCTACACAGATACGCAGTATTTT,CASSFYTDTQYF,TRBJ2-3,many,-,TRBV6-5
TGTGCCAGCAGACAGGGGTGGGAGACCCAGTACTTC,CASRQGWETQYF,TRBJ2-5,many,TRBD1,TRBV6-5
TGTGCCACCAGCAGCTCACCTGGGACAGGGAGAGAGACCCAGTACTTC,CATSSSPGTGRETQYF,TRBJ2-5,-,TRBD1,TRBV15
TGCAGTGCTAGTACCCTGTTAGAAGGAGGCTACACCTTC,CSASTLLEGGYTF,TRBJ1-2,many,-,TRBV20-1
TGTGCCAGCAGACCAAAAGGGGGACTAGCTACTAACGAGCAGTACTTC,CASRPKGGLATNEQYF,TRBJ2-7,many,TRBD2,TRBV2
TGTGCCAGCAGCCGAAATGGCTACACCTTC,CASSRNGYTF,TRBJ1-2,many,-,TRBV7-8
TGCAGTGCTCACAGGGGGCCCGATACGCAGTATTTT,CSAHRGPDTQYF,TRBJ2-3,many,TRBD1,TRBV20-1
TGTGCCAGCAGCCGAAGGGTCCCCTATGGCTACACCTTC,CASSRRVPYGYTF,TRBJ1-2,few,-,TRBV6-1
TGTGCCAGCAGTTACTCCAGGGGGCGAGACATTCAAGAGACCCAGTACTTC,CASSYSRGRDIQETQYF,TRBJ2-5,many,TRBD1,TRBV6-5
TGTGCCAGCAGCCAAGTTTTTGAAGGGTGGGGTGAGCAGTTCTTC,CASSQVFEGWGEQFF,TRBJ2-1,few,-,TRBV4-2
TGCAGTGCCAACCCGACCTGGGTCGGCGAGACCCAGTACTTC,CSANPTWVGETQYF,TRBJ2-5,many,-,TRBV20-1
TGTGCCAGCAGCCCGATGCCGGGACTAGCGGGGGGGATCGTAACGGATACGCAGTATTTT,CASSPMPGLAGGIVTDTQYF,TRBJ2-3,-,TRBD2,TRBV11-2
TGTGCCACCAGCAGAGCGGGGCCGGGGGATCAGCCCCAGCATTTT,CATSRAGPGDQPQHF,TRBJ1-5,few,-,TRBV15
TGTGCCAGCAGCCCCGATAGGGGAGGAGGAAACACCATATATTTT,CASSPDRGGGNTIYF,TRBJ1-3,-,-,TRBV7-9
TGTGCCACCAACCCGGGGAGCGTATGGGTCGGGGGGGCTTCAGATACGCAGTATTTT,CATNPGSVWVGGASDTQYF,TRBJ2-3,many,TRBD2,TRBV15
TGTGCCAGCAGCTTAGGGACAGGGGAGGGGGAGACCCAGTACTTC,CASSLGTGEGETQYF,TRBJ2-5,many,TRBD1,TRBV11-2
TGTGCCAGCAGCTTAGTTCGGTGGGAGCAGTTCTTC,CASSLVRWEQFF,TRBJ2-1,many,-,TRBV7-2
TGTGCCAGCAGAAGACAGGGGGCGTTAGCCGGGGAGCTGTTTTTT,CASRRQGALAGELFF,TRBJ2-2,few,TRBD1,TRBV28
TGTGCCAGCAGTCAGAGGGTCTGGAGCTCCTACGAGCAGTACTTC,CASSQRVWSSYEQYF,TRBJ2-7,many,-,TRBV11-2
TGTGCCAGCAGCTTGGCAGGGGGAGTTGTCACCGGGGAGCTGTTTTTT,CASSLAGGVVTGELFF,TRBJ2-2,few,TRBD1,TRBV5-5
TGTGCCAGCAGCCACCGACAGGGTATGACCGGGGAGCTGTTTTTT,CASSHRQGMTGELFF,TRBJ2-2,many,TRBD1,TRBV7-9
TGTGCCAGCAGCTTGGGGGTCTGGATAAGCATGAACACTGAAGCTTTCTTT,CASSLGVWISMNTEAFF,TRBJ1-1,-,-,TRBV5-6
TGCAGTGCTCGGACAGGGCAGGGTCAGCCCCAGCATTTT,CSARTGQGQPQHF,TRBJ1-5,-,TRBD1,TRBV20-1
TGCAGTGCTCATAATCCGGAGCGGGAGACCCAGTACTTC,CSAHNPERETQYF,TRBJ2-5,many,-,TRBV20-1
TGCAGCGTTGTTACCGGGACAGCCTACAATGAGCAGTTCTTC,CSVVTGTAYNEQFF,TRBJ2-1,many,TRBD1,TRBV29-1
TGCGCCAGCAGCGCCGGGACAGGGAATGGCGATGAGCAGTTCTTC,CASSAGTGNGDEQFF,TRBJ2-1,many,TRBD1,TRBV5-1
TGTGCCAGCAGTTTAGTGTCGGCCGCCTACGAGCAGTACTTC,CASSLVSAAYEQYF,TRBJ2-7,-,-,TRBV12-3/TRBV12-4